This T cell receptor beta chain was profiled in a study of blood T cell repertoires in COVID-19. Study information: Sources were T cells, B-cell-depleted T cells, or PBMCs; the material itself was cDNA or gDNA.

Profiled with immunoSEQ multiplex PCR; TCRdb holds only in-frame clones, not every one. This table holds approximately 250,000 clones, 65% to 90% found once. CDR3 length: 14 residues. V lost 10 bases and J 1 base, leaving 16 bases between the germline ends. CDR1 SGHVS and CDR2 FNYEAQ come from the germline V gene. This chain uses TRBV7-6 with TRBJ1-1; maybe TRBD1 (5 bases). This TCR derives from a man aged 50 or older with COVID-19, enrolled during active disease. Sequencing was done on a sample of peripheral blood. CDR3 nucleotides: TGTGCCATTGGGGGGTCGGGGCAGAACACTGAAGCTTTCTTT. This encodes CAIGGSGQNTEAFF.